Given below is one T cell receptor (beta chain) in context. The antigen remains undetermined. This CDR3 is built from 18 residues. Germline trimming cut 4 bases from V and 0 bases from J; bases unmatched to any gene: 9. The germline V gene encodes CDR1 MNHNS and CDR2 SASEGT. These donors, healthy bone marrow donors, were studied. These data originate in a study of cytomegalovirus exposure and HLA in healthy donors. Study-level information: An earlier analysis found around 120 million unique TCR beta sequences from around 180 million T cells. Study-level results: In the analysis, some V segments, TRBV6-2 and TRBV6-3 included, were excluded as indistinguishable.

Researchers ran the PCR with 60 Vbeta and 13 Jbeta primers. The protocol was immunoSEQ multiplex PCR, while the TCRdb copy is restricted to in-frame clones and leaves out a portion. This table has tens of thousands of clones, over 70% appearing once. The sequence was collected from a man aged 70 or older in good health and CMV-seronegative. The rearrangement links TRBV6-1 to TRBJ1-6; 7 bases match TRBD1. Source material: PBMCs. The CDR3 sequence is CASSVGTAVSSYNSPLHF. CDR3 nucleotide sequence: TGTGCCAGCAGTGTCGGGACAGCCGTGAGCTCCTATAATTCACCCCTCCACTTT.